This T cell receptor (beta chain) was sequenced for a study of cytomegalovirus exposure and HLA in healthy donors. The primer mix had 60 Vbeta and 13 Jbeta primers. The table came from immunoSEQ multiplex PCR; TCRdb's copy has only in-frame clones and leaves some out. Among roughly 170,000 clones listed, just over 75% were seen once. The J segment lost 10 bases and the V segment lost 0 bases, leaving 6 bases of the junction unmatched. This CDR3 spans 13 amino acids. Germline V gene sequence: CDR1 SGHRS, CDR2 YFSETQ. Material for sequencing was PBMCs. This chain uses TRBV5-1 with TRBJ1-1; TRBD1 matches at 7 bases. The TCR originated in a young woman in good health and CMV-seropositive. This CDR3 reads CASSLGATGVAFF. CDR3 sequence (DNA): TGCGCCAGCAGCTTGGGGGCTACAGGGGTAGCTTTCTTT.